One and the same sample provided the 26 T cell receptor delta chains below, sequenced in a study of γδ T cells in repeated Plasmodium falciparum infection. Bulk repertoires came from Vgamma9/Vdelta2+ or Vdelta2-negative gammadelta T cells flow-sorted from PBMC. TCRdb re-called the multiplex PCR reads through CATT. Altogether 70,000 to 95,000 delta-chain clones are present, about 1.5% being singletons, with the ten largest covering around 8.5%. Source material: gamma-delta T cells from blood. All receptors come from a pool of human donors (malaria-infected and uninfected, not separated).

Concerning this clone itself: TCRdb attributes to this sequence the protein of a much larger clone, which differs from the DNA translation at residue 18; a read error is likely, and the protein displayed is translated from the DNA. J is TRDJ1 and V is TRDV1; D might be TRDD2 or TRDD3, each matching 6 bases. As TCRdb names no J gene, one was assigned here on the basis of a DNA match to germline. The CDR3 runs to 25 residues. Germline loops: CDR1 TSWWSYY, CDR2 QGS. Deletions cut 1 base from V and 7 bases from J, with 46 bases between. The DNA for the CDR3 is TGTGCTCTTGGGGAACGGGTCGGGACCTACCTTTTAGGAGGTCCTACTACCCCACTGGGACTTAAACTCATCTTT. This encodes CALGERVGTYLLGGPTTPLGLKLIF.

This clone has a handful of counts. The TCRdb protein comes from a much larger clone and disagrees with this DNA's translation at residue 7, likely due to a read error; the protein given here is derived from the DNA. The J gene is TRDJ1, the V gene TRDV1, with 11 nucleotides matching TRDD3. TCRdb records no J gene; here it was assigned by comparing the DNA to germline. The V gene's germline CDR1 is TSWWSYY and CDR2 QGS. The junction had 24 bases not matched to a gene; V was cut back by 0 bases and J by 0 bases. The CDR3 sequence is 24 residues long. In DNA form, the CDR3 reads TGTGCTCTTGGGGAACTCGGATCCTACCTCCTTCGTACTGGGGGATATATCCACACCGATAAACTCATCTTT. Translating gives CALGELGSYLLRTGGYIHTDKLIF.

This clone was detected a few times. A read error is likely here: a far larger clone is one base away. Other DNA sequences in the sample encode the same CDR3. This chain connects TRDV2 to TRDJ1, with 11 positions matching TRDD3. CDR3 length: 17 residues. Germline lookup yields CDR1 GEAIGNYY and CDR2 EKD. Here the CDR3 reads CACDPRPWGIRKDRLIF. In nucleotides, the CDR3 is TGTGCCTGTGACCCCCGGCCTTGGGGGATACGCAAGGATAGACTCATCTTT.

This clone was seen a few times. A single base is all that separates this from a far larger clone, so a read error is likely. This specimen includes other DNA sequences encoding the same CDR3. The chain has TRDV1 and TRDJ3; the match to TRDD3 covers 12 bases. No J gene is reported in TCRdb; it was inferred here by comparing the DNA with germline. CDR1 is TSWWSYY, CDR2 QGS, per germline. CDR3 size: 23 residues. The DNA for the CDR3 is TGTGCCCTTGGGGAATCGGCGAACGACTGGGGGATACCGAGCTCCTGGGACACCCGACAGATGTTTTTC. Its protein product is CALGESANDWGIPSSWDTRQMFF.

Comment on this clone: TCRdb records a much larger clone's protein for this DNA, with a difference at residue 5 that likely arises from a read error; the protein given is the translation of the DNA. The chain couples TRDV1 to TRDJ1, with D perhaps matching TRDD3 (5 bases). TCRdb records no J gene; here it was assigned by comparing the DNA to germline. Germline CDR1 TSWWSYY, CDR2 QGS. CDR3 length equals 17 residues. The CDR3 is CALAPEGDRRYTDKLIF. The DNA for the CDR3 is TGTGCTCTTGCCCCCGAAGGGGACCGACGATACACTGATAAACTCATCTTT.

At least ten counts were recorded for this clone. This likely reflects a read error, since a far larger clone is one base away. The identical CDR3 is also encoded by other nucleotide sequences in the sample. The chain joins TRDV1 to TRDJ1; perhaps TRDD3 as D (5 bases). This CDR3 is built from 20 residues. The germline CDR1 and CDR2 sequences are TSWWSYY and QGS. CDR3 region: CALGENSGPSSGVLTDKLIF. The CDR3 DNA follows: TGTGCTCTCGGGGAAAACAGCGGGCCATCCTCGGGGGTCCTCACCGATAAACTCATCTTT.

The chain employs TRDV2 and TRDJ1, with 12 bases fitting TRDD3. The J gene, not given by TCRdb, was assigned here from a germline match of the nucleotide sequence. Germline V lookup: CDR1 GEAIGNYY, CDR2 EKD. There are 18 residues in the CDR3. V gave up 0 bases and J gave up 2 bases; unmatched junction bases: 9. The DNA of the CDR3 is TGTGCCTGTGACACCCTCCTACTGGGGGATACCCCTACCGATAAACTCATCTTT. Protein: CACDTLLLGDTPTDKLIF.

There are a few counts of this clone. With a far larger clone one base away, a read error is the likely cause. The same CDR3 is also encoded by other DNA sequences in this sample. This chain links TRDV1 with TRDJ1, with D perhaps TRDD2 or TRDD3 (8 bases each). TCRdb gives no J gene; it was assigned here by matching the DNA to germline. The CDR3 extends over 19 amino acids. CDR1 TSWWSYY and CDR2 QGS come from the germline V gene. The CDR3 region has the DNA TGTGCTCTCGGGGAAGGCCTTCCTATTTACTGGGGGGAGGCCGATAAACTCATCTTT. Amino acids: CALGEGLPIYWGEADKLIF.

This clone was counted only a few times. The protein that TCRdb holds for this DNA derives from a much larger clone and differs from the translated DNA at residue 9, which likely indicates a read error; the protein shown here is translated from the DNA. V and J are TRDV1 and TRDJ1, with D perhaps TRDD2 (7 bases). No J gene was available from TCRdb, and it was assigned here by a germline match of the DNA. Trimming took 0 bases from V and 0 from J, leaving 35 bases between them. The CDR3 is made up of 24 amino acids. Germline-derived CDR1 and CDR2 are TSWWSYY and QGS. CDR3 bases: TGTGCTCTTGGGGAACTCGGTTTCATACTTCCTAGACGATTCCTGGGGCGAAACACCGATAAACTCATCTTT. It translates to CALGELGFILPRRFLGRNTDKLIF.

Of note for this clone: The translation of this DNA and the TCRdb protein of a much larger clone differ at residue 12, probably owing to a read error; the protein shown here is translated from the DNA. The rearrangement links TRDV2 to TRDJ3, with TRDD3 identical over 8 bases. TCRdb records no J gene; here it was assigned by comparing the DNA to germline. From germline, CDR1 is GEAIGNYY and CDR2 EKD. This CDR3 has 22 amino acids. V lost 0 bases, J lost 3 bases, and 18 bases stayed unmatched. The CDR3 DNA sequence: TGTGCCTGTGACACCGTGTCCCTGGGGGAGACAAGCGGGGTCTGGGACACCCGACAGATGTTTTTC. Translation gives CACDTVSLGETSGVWDTRQMFF.

At least ten counts were recorded for this clone. Just one base apart from a much larger clone, this may be a read error. V and J are TRDV2 and TRDJ1, with 13 nucleotides matching TRDD3. The V gene's germline CDR1 is GEAIGNYY and CDR2 EKD. This CDR3 contains 17 residues. CDR3 in DNA: TGTGCCTGTGACAGCCTACTGGGGGATACGGGCACCAATAAACTCATCTTT. Translating gives CACDSLLGDTGTNKLIF.

At least ten counts were recorded for this clone. A much larger clone sits a single nucleotide away, making a read error possible. This specimen includes other DNA sequences encoding the same CDR3. The V gene is TRDV1, the J gene TRDJ1, with D maybe TRDD3 (6 bases). The germline V gene has CDR1 TSWWSYY and CDR2 QGS. This CDR3 has 19 amino acids. The CDR3 DNA reads TGCGCTCTTGGGGAACGTCATGGGGGGGTACTGTCTTACACCGATAAACTCATCTTT. Translating it yields CALGERHGGVLSYTDKLIF.

This clone turned up a few times. TCRdb attributes to this sequence the protein of a much larger clone, which differs from the DNA translation at residue 5; a read error is likely, and the protein displayed is translated from the DNA. CDR3 loop: CACDSRLYWGIPLTAQLFF. CDR3 bases: TGTGCCTGTGACTCCCGACTTTACTGGGGGATTCCTTTGACAGCACAACTCTTCTTT. J is TRDJ2 and V is TRDV2, with 10 bases matching TRDD3. The V gene end was trimmed by 3 bases and the J gene end by 0 bases; junction bases not matched to a gene: 12. Germline CDR1 GEAIGNYY, CDR2 EKD. The length of the CDR3 is 19 residues.

Details on this clone: For this DNA, TCRdb reports the protein of a much larger clone, which diverges at residue 5, most likely from a read error; the protein presented here is translated directly from the DNA. V and J are TRDV2 and TRDJ1; 11 bases line up with TRDD3. No J gene was available from TCRdb, and it was assigned here by a germline match of the DNA. CDR3 length equals 16 residues. V was pared by 3 bases and J by 1 base, with 6 bases of the junction left unmatched. Per germline, CDR1 GEAIGNYY and CDR2 EKD. The CDR3 loop reads CACDAGLGDSTDKLIF. The CDR3 DNA reads as TGTGCCTGTGACGCCGGACTGGGGGATAGCACCGATAAACTCATCTTT.

In this sample, this clone turned up a few times. A far larger clone differs by one base, so this is likely a read error. The sample carries other DNA sequences with the same CDR3. The genes are TRDV1 and TRDJ1; the D gene is possibly TRDD3 (5 bases). Trimming cost V 6 bases and J 6 bases, with 11 bases left between them. Germline loops: CDR1 TSWWSYY, CDR2 QGS. The length of the CDR3 is 12 residues. This CDR3 is CALGEMGYKLIF. The CDR3 DNA follows: TGTGCTCTTGGAGAGATGGGGTATAAACTCATCTTT.

Details on this clone: TCRdb shows a much larger clone's protein in place of this DNA's translation, and the two differ at residue 15, likely through a read error; the protein shown is translated from the DNA. The chain employs TRDV1 and TRDJ1; perhaps TRDD2 as D (9 bases). Since TCRdb gives no J gene, matching the DNA to germline was used here to assign it. V was cut by 3 bases and J by 1 base, with 33 bases left in between. This CDR3 is 22 amino acids long. Germline CDR1 TSWWSYY, CDR2 QGS. The CDR3 coding sequence is TGTGCTCTTGGGGAGCCCGGCCTTCCTACGTTCTTGGGGGATGGGGGCACCGATAAACTCATCTTT. Encoded protein: CALGEPGLPTFLGDGGTDKLIF.

The gene calls are TRDV1 and TRDJ1; 9 nucleotides agree with TRDD3. The J gene is not listed in TCRdb, so it was assigned here from a DNA match to germline. The CDR3 loop spans 21 amino acids. Germline lookup yields CDR1 TSWWSYY and CDR2 QGS. Losses at the gene ends were 0 bases for V and 0 bases for J; bases not matched to a gene: 17. The CDR3 nucleotides are TGTGCTCTTGGGGAACTATCTATCCAACGTACTGGGGGAATATACACCGATAAACTCATCTTT. Amino acid sequence: CALGELSIQRTGGIYTDKLIF.

To note about this clone: TCRdb lists the protein of a much larger clone for this DNA, which differs at residue 12, so this is likely a read error; the protein given here is translated from the DNA itself. The chain links TRDV1 to TRDJ2, with 13 bases lining up with TRDD3. CDR1 TSWWSYY and CDR2 QGS come from the germline V gene. The CDR3 runs 25 residues. V trimming: 0 bases; J trimming: 4 bases; junction bases outside the gene matches: 26. CDR3 coding DNA: TGTGCTCTTGGGGAACTATCCTTCTTCCCCATCTGTACTGGGGGATACGGGCAGCGGACAGCACAACTCTTCTTT. Its translation is CALGELSFFPICTGGYGQRTAQLFF.

With respect to this clone: A far more abundant clone sits one base away, making this likely a read error. The sample has other DNA sequences that encode this CDR3 too. The J gene went uncalled, whereas the V gene is TRDV1. Germline CDR1 reads TSWWSYY; CDR2 reads QGS. This CDR3 is built from 16 residues. In DNA form, the CDR3 reads TGTGCTCTTGGGGCCCTCGGGCTAGAGGGGACCGATAAACTCATCTTC. Amino acid sequence: CALGALGLEGTDKLIF.

This clone was recorded a few times. The protein recorded in TCRdb matches a much larger clone and deviates from this DNA's translation at residue 11, suggesting a read error; the protein here is obtained by translating the DNA. This chain uses TRDV1 with TRDJ1, with 7 positions matching TRDD3. TCRdb leaves out the J gene; it was filled in here by matching the DNA to germline. V shed 2 bases, J shed 1 base, and the junction held 22 bases outside the gene matches. The CDR3 has 21 amino acids. Germline-derived CDR1 and CDR2 are TSWWSYY and QGS. The DNA for the CDR3 is TGTGCTCTTGGGGAATTACTCCCCATCACGAGGGGGATCGGGGTCACCGATAAACTCATCTTT. Protein product: CALGELLPITRGIGVTDKLIF.

This clone has a count of ten or more. The chain carries TRDV1 and TRDJ1; 8 nucleotides agree with TRDD3. The J gene, missing from TCRdb, was assigned here through DNA to germline matching. V lost 0 bases and J lost 2; bases outside the gene matches: 8. The germline CDR1 and CDR2 sequences are TSWWSYY and QGS. The CDR3 extends over 17 amino acids. Here the CDR3 reads CALGELVGDQLTDKLIF. In DNA form, the CDR3 reads TGTGCTCTTGGGGAACTAGTGGGGGATCAATTAACCGATAAACTCATCTTT.

This clone was detected ten times or more. TCRdb's entry gives the protein of a much larger clone, which mismatches this DNA's translation at residue 13, likely from a read error; the protein reported here is translated from the DNA. The V gene is listed as TRDV1; no J gene was called; TRDD3 was called by the table and not checked on the DNA. This CDR3 is 14 amino acids long. Germline-derived CDR1 and CDR2 are TSWWSYY and QGS. CDR3 amino acids: CALGDLTSADKLTF. The CDR3 region has the DNA TGTGCTCTTGGGGATTTAACCAGTGCCGATAAACTCACCTTT.

As to this clone: TCRdb has a much larger clone's protein, which differs at residue 9 from the translation of this DNA, likely because of a read error; what is shown is the protein translated from the DNA. The chain recombines TRDV2 with TRDJ1, with 9 bases that match TRDD3. The J gene, left out of TCRdb, was set here by checking the DNA against germline. The CDR3 totals 15 residues. The V and J ends lost 4 bases and 0 bases, in that order; junction bases with no gene match: 5. The germline CDR1 and CDR2 sequences are GEAIGNYY and EKD. The DNA for the CDR3 is TGTGCCTGTGAGCCTCTGGGGGATCACACCGATAAACTCATCTTT. Encoded protein: CACEPLGDHTDKLIF.

In this sample, this clone turned up many times. The V and J genes are TRDV1 and TRDJ1; a possible D gene is TRDD3 (5 bases). Trimming stripped 4 bases from V and 5 bases from J, with 17 bases between. Germline V gene data show CDR1 as TSWWSYY and CDR2 as QGS. This CDR3 contains 15 residues. CDR3 nucleotides: TGTGCTCTTGGGGGCCTCAATTTGGGGCAAGATAAACTCATCTTT. Its protein product is CALGGLNLGQDKLIF.

As for this clone: A far larger clone is just one base off, so this is likely a read error. The sample has other DNA sequences that encode this CDR3 too. The chain is built from TRDV1 and TRDJ1, with D perhaps given as TRDD2 or TRDD3 (5 bases each). The J gene was missing in TCRdb and was found by matching the end of the DNA to germline. Germline V gene data show CDR1 as TSWWSYY and CDR2 as QGS. This CDR3 has 24 amino acids. V was cut by 0 bases and J by 8 bases, with 43 bases left in between. The CDR3 protein is CALGELDKGKKSLSLLTQSDKLIF. DNA of the CDR3: TGTGCTCTTGGGGAACTAGATAAGGGGAAGAAGAGCCTATCCCTTCTCACACAGAGCGACAAACTCATCTTT.

As concerns this clone: The protein in TCRdb stems from a much larger clone and differs at residue 10 from this DNA's translation, likely a read error; here the protein is translated from the DNA. The chain combines TRDV2 with TRDJ3, with TRDD3 matching 8 bases. TCRdb leaves out the J gene; it was filled in here by matching the DNA to germline. The CDR3 length is 19 residues. The V and J ends lost 1 base and 0 bases, in that order; junction bases with no gene match: 7. Germline CDR1 GEAIGNYY, CDR2 EKD. CDR3 residues: CACDTGGFGISWDTRQMFF. The CDR3 region has the DNA TGTGCCTGTGACACTGGGGGATTCGGGATCTCCTGGGACACCCGACAGATGTTTTTC.